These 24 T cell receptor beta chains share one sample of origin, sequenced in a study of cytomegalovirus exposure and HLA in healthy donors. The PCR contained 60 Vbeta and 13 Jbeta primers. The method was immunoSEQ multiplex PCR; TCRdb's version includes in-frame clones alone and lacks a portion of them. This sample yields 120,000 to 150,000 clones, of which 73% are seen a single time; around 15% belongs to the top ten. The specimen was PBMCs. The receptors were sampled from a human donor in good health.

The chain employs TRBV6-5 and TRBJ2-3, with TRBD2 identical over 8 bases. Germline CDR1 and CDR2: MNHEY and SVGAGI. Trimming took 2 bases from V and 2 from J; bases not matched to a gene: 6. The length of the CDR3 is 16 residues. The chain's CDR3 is CASSYEIAGNTDTQYF. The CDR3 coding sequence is TGTGCCAGCAGTTACGAAATAGCGGGGAACACAGATACGCAGTATTTT.

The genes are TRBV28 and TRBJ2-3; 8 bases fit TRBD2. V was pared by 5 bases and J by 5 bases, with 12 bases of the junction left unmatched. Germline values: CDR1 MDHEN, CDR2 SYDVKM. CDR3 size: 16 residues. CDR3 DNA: TGTGCCAGCAGTCCGGGACTAGACTCCAGGGGAGATACGCAGTATTTT. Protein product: CASSPGLDSRGDTQYF.

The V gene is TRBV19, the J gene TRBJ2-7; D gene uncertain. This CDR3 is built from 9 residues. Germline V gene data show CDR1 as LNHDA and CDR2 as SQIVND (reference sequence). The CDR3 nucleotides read TGTGCTTTTTATTACGAGCAGTACTTC. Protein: CAFYYEQYF.

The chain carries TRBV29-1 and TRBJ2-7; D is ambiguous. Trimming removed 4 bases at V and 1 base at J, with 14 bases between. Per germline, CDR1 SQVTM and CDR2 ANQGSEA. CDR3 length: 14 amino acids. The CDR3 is CSVGNYLPSYEQYF. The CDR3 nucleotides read TGCAGCGTTGGGAACTACCTCCCTTCCTACGAGCAGTACTTC.

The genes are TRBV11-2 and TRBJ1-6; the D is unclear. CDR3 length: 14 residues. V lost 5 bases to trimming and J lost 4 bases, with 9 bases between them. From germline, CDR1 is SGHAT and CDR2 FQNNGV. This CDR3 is CASSTRSYNSPLHF. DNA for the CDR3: TGTGCCAGCAGCACCCGGTCTTATAATTCACCCCTCCACTTT.

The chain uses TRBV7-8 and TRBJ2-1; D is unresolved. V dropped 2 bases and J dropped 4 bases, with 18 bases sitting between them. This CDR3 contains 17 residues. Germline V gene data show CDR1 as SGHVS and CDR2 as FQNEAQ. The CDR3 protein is CASSLTDRFNPYNEQFF. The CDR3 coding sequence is TGTGCCAGCAGCTTAACTGATCGGTTTAATCCTTACAATGAGCAGTTCTTC.

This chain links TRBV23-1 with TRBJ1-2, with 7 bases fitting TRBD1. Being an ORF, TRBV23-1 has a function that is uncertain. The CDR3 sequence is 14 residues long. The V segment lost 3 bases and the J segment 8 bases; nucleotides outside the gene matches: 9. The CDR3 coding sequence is TGCGCCAGCAGTCAGGTCGACAGGGAGTGCGGCTACACCTTC. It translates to CASSQVDRECGYTF.

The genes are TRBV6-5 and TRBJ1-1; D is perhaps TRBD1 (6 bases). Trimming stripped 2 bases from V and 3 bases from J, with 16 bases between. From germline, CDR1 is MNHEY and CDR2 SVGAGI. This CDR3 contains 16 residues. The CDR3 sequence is CASSYEVWGLDTEAFF. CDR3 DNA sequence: TGTGCCAGCAGTTACGAAGTTTGGGGGCTGGACACTGAAGCTTTCTTT.

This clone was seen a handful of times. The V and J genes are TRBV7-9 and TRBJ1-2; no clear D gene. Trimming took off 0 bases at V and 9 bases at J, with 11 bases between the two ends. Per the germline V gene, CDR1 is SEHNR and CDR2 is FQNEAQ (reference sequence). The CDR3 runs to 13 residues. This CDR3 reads CASSLARLSRYTF. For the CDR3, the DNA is TGTGCCAGCAGCTTAGCGCGCCTTAGTCGCTACACCTTC. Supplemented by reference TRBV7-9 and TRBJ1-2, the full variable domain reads DTGVSQNPRHKITKRGQNVTFRCDPISEHNRLYWYRQTLGQGPEFLTYFQNEAQLEKSRLLSDRFSAERPKGSFSTLEIQRTEQGDSAMYLCASSLARLSRYTFGSGTRLTVV.

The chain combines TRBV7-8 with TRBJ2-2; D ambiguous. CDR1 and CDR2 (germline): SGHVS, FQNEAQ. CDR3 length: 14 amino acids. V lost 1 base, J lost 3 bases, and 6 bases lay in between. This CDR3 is CASSLGAYTGELFF. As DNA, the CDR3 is TGTGCCAGCAGCTTAGGGGCCTACACCGGGGAGCTGTTTTTT. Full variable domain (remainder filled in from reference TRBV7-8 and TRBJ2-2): GAGVSQSPRYKVAKRGQDVALRCDPISGHVSLFWYQQALGQGPEFLTYFQNEAQLDKSGLPSDRFFAERPEGSVSTLKIQRTQQEDSAVYLCASSLGAYTGELFFGEGSRLTVL.

The CDR3 loop reads CASSEAWGGSPHEQYF. Here the CDR3 DNA reads TGTGCCAGCAGTGAAGCGTGGGGGGGCTCTCCTCACGAGCAGTACTTC. V is TRBV6-1 and J is TRBJ2-7, with a possible D match to TRBD2 (7 bases). The germline CDR1 and CDR2 sequences are MNHNS and SASEGT. V lost 0 bases to trimming and J lost 5 bases, with 17 bases between them. CDR3 length equals 16 residues.

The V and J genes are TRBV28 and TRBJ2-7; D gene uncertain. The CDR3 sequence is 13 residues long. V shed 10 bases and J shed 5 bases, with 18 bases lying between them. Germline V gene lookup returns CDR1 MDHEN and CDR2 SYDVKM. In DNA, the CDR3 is TGTGCCATCTCCTCAATACGAGGAGACGAGCAGTACTTC. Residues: CAISSIRGDEQYF.

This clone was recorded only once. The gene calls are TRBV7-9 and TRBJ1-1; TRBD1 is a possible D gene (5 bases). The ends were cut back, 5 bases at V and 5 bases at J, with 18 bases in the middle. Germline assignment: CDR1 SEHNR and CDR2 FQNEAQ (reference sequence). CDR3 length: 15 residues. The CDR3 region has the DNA TGTGCCAGCAGCCCCAGCGGGAGGGGACGGACTGAAGCTTTCTTT. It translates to CASSPSGRGRTEAFF.

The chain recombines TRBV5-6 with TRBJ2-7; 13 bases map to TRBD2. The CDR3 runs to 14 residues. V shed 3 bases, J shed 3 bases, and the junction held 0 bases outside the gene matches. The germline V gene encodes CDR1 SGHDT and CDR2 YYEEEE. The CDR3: CASSWTSGSYEQYF. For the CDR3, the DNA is TGTGCCAGCAGCTGGACTAGCGGGAGCTACGAGCAGTACTTC.

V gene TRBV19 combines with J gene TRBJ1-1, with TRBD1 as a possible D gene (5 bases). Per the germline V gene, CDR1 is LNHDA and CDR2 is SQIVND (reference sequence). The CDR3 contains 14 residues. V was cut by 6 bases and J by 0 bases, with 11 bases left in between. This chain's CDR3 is CASRVDSLNTEAFF. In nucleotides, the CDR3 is TGTGCCAGTAGGGTAGACAGTCTGAACACTGAAGCTTTCTTT. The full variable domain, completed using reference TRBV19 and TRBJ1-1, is DGGITQSPKYLFRKEGQNVTLSCEQNLNHDAMYWYRQDPGQGLRLIYYSQIVNDFQKGDIAEGYSVSREKKESFPLTVTSAQKNPTAFYLCASRVDSLNTEAFFGQGTRLTVV.

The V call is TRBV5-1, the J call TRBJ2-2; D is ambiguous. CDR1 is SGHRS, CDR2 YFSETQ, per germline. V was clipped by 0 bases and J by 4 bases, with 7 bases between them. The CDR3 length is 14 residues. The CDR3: CASSLEPSTGELFF. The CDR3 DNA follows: TGCGCCAGCAGCTTGGAGCCCTCCACCGGGGAGCTGTTTTTT.

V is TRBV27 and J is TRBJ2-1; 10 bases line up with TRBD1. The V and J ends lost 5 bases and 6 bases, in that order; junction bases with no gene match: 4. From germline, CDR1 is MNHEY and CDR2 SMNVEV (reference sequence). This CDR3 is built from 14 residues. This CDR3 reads CASSPRDRGNEQFF. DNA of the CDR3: TGTGCCAGCAGTCCCCGGGACAGGGGCAATGAGCAGTTCTTC.

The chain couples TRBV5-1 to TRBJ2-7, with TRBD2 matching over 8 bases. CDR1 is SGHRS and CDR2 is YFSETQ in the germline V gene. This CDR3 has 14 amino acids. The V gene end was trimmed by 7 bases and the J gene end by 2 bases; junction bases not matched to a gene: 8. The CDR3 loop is CASSREGEPYEQYF. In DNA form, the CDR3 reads TGCGCCAGCTCCCGGGAGGGGGAGCCCTACGAGCAGTACTTC.

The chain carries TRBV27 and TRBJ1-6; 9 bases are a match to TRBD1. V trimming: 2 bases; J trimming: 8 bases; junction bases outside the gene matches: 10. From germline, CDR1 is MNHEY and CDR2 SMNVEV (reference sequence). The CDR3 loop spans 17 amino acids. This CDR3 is CASSLRPPGQGDSPLHF. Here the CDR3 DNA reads TGTGCCAGCAGTTTACGCCCCCCGGGACAGGGTGATTCACCCCTCCACTTT.

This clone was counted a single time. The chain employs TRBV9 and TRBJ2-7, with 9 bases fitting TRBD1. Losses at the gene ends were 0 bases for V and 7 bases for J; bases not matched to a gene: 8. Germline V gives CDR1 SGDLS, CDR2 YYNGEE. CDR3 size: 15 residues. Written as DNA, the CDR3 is TGTGCCAGCAGCGTAGGAGGAACAGGGGGCCGAGAGCAGTACTTC. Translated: CASSVGGTGGREQYF. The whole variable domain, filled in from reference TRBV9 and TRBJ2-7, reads DSGVTQTPKHLITATGQRVTLRCSPRSGDLSVYWYQQSLDQGLQFLIQYYNGEERAKGNILERFSAQQFPDLHSELNLSSLELGDSALYFCASSVGGTGGREQYFGPGTRLTVT.

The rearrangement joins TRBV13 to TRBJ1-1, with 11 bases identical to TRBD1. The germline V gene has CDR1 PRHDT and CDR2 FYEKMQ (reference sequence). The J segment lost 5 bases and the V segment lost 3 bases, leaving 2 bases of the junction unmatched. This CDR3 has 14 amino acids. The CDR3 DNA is TGTGCCAGCAGCTTGGGACAGGGGGGGACTGAAGCTTTCTTT. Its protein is CASSLGQGGTEAFF.

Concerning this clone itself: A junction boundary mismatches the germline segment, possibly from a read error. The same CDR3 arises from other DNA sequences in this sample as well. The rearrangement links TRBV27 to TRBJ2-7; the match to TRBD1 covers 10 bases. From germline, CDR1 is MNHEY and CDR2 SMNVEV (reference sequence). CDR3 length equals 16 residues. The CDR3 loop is CASSHRFWTGGYEQYF. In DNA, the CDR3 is TGTGCTAGCAGCCATCGTTTTTGGACAGGGGGCTACGAGCAGTACTTC.

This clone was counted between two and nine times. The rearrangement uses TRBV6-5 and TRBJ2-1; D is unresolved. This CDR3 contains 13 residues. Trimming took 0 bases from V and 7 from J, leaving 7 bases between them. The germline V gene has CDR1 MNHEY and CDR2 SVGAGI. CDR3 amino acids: CASSYSSFNEQFF. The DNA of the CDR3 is TGTGCCAGCAGTTACTCGTCTTTTAATGAGCAGTTCTTC.

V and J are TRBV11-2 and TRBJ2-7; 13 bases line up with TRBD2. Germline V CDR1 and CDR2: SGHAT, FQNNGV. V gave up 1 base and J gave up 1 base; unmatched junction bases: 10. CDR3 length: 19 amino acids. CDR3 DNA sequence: TGTGCCAGCAGCTTAGTATCATGGACTAGCGGGAGTCGGTCCTACGAGCAGTACTTC. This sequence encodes CASSLVSWTSGSRSYEQYF.